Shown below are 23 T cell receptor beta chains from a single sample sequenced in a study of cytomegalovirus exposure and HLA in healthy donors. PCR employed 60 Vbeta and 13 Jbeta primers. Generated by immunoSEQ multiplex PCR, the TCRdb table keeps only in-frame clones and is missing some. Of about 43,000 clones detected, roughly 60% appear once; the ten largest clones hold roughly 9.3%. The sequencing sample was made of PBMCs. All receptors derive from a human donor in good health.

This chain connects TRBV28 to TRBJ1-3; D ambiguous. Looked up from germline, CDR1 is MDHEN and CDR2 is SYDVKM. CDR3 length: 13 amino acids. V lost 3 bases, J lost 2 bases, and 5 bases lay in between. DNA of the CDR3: TGTGCCAGCAGTTTGGCTGCTGGAAACACCATATATTTT. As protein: CASSLAAGNTIYF.

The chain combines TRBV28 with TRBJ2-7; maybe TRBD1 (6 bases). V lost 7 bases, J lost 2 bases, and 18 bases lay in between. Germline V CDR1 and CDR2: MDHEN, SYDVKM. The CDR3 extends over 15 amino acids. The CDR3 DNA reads TGTGCCAGCACCCAAACAGGGTCCCGAACCTACGAGCAGTACTTC. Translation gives CASTQTGSRTYEQYF. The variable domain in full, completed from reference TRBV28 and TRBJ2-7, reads DVKVTQSSRYLVKRTGEKVFLECVQDMDHENMFWYRQDPGLGLRLIYFSYDVKMKEKGDIPEGYSVSREKKERFSLILESASTNQTSMYLCASTQTGSRTYEQYFGPGTRLTVT.

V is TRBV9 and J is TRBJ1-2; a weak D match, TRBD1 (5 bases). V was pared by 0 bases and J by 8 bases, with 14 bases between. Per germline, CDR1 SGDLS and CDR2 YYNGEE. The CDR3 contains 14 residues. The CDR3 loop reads CASSVGRGGGGYTF. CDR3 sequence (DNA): TGTGCCAGCAGCGTAGGACGGGGGGGAGGGGGCTACACCTTC.

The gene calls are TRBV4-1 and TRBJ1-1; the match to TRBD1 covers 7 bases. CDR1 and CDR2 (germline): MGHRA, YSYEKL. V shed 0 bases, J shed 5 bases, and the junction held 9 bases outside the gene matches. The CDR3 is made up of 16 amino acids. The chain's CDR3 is CASSQELSAQGTEAFF. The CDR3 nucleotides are TGCGCCAGCAGCCAAGAGTTATCGGCACAGGGGACTGAAGCTTTCTTT.

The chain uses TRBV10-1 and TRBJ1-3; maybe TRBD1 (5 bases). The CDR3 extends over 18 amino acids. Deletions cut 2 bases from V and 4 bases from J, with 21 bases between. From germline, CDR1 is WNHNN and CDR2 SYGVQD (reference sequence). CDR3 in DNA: TGCGCCAGCAGTGAGCCCCGGACACGAACAACCCACGGAAACACCATATATTTT. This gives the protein CASSEPRTRTTHGNTIYF.

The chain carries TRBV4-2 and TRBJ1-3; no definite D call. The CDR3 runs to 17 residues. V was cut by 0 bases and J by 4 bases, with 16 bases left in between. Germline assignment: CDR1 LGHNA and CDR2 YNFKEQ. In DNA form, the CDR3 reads TGTGCCAGCAGCCAAGATCCGTTTGGGGAGCGGGGAAACACCATATATTTT. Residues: CASSQDPFGERGNTIYF.

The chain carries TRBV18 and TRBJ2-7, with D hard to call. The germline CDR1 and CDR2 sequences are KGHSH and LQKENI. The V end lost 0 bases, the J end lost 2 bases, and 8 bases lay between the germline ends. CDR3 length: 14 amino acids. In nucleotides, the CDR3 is TGTGCCAGCTCACCACCGAATATAGCCTACGAGCAGTACTTC. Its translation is CASSPPNIAYEQYF. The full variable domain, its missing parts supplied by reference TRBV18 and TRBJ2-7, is NAGVMQNPRHLVRRRGQEARLRCSPMKGHSHVYWYRQLPEEGLKFMVYLQKENIIDESGMPKERFSAEFPKEGPSILRIQQVVRGDSAAYFCASSPPNIAYEQYFGPGTRLTVT.

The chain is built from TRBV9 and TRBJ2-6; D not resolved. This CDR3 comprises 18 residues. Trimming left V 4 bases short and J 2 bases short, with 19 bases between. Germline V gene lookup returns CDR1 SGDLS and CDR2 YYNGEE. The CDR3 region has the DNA TGTGCCAGCAGCACTTGGGCCCAGCCCTCGGCTGGGGCCAACGTCCTGACTTTC. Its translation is CASSTWAQPSAGANVLTF. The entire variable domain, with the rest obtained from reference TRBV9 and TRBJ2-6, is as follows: DSGVTQTPKHLITATGQRVTLRCSPRSGDLSVYWYQQSLDQGLQFLIQYYNGEERAKGNILERFSAQQFPDLHSELNLSSLELGDSALYFCASSTWAQPSAGANVLTFGAGSRLTVL.

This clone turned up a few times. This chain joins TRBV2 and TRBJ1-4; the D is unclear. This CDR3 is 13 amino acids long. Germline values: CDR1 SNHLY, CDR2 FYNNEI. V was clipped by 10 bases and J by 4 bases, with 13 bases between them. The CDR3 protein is CATEDGINEKLFF. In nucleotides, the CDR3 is TGTGCCACAGAGGACGGGATTAATGAAAAACTGTTTTTT.

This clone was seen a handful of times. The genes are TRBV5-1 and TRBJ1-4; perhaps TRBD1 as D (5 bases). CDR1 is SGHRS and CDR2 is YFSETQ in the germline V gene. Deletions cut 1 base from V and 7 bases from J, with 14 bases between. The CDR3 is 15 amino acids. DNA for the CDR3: TGCGCCAGCAGCTTGCGGCCCTCGGGGGGTGAAAAACTGTTTTTT. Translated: CASSLRPSGGEKLFF.

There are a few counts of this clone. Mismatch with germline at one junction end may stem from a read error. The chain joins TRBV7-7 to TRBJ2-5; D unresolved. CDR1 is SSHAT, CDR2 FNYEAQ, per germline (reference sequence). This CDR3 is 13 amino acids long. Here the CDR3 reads CASSLEHQETQYF. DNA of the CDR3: TGTGCTAGCAGCTTAGAGCACCAAGAGACCCAGTACTTC. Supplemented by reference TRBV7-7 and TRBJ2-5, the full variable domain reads GAGVSQSPRYKVTKRGQDVTLRCDPISSHATLYWYQQALGQGPEFLTYFNYEAQPDKSGLPSDRFSAERPEGSISTLTIQRTEQRDSAMYRCASSLEHQETQYFGPGTRLLVL.

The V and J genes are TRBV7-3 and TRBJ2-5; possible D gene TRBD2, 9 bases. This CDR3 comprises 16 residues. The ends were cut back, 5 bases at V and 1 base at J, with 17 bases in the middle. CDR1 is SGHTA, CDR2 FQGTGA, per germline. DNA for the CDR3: TGTGCCAGCAGCCAGGGGGCGGGAGGGTCCCAAGAGACCCAGTACTTC. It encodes CASSQGAGGSQETQYF.

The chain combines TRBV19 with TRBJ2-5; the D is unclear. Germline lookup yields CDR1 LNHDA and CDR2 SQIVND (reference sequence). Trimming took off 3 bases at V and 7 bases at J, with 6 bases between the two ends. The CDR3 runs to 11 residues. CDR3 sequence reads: CASSISGTQYF. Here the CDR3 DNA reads TGTGCCAGTAGTATTTCAGGGACCCAGTACTTC.

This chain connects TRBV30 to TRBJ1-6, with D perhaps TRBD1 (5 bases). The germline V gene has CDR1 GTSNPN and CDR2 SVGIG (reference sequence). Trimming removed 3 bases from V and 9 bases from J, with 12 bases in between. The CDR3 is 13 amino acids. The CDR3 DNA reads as TGTGCCTGGAGCCAGGGAAGGAGTTCACCCCTCCACTTT. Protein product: CAWSQGRSSPLHF.

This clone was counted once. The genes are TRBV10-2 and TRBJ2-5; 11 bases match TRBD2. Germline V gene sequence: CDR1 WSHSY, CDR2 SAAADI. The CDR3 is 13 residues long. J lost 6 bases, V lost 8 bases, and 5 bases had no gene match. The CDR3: CASAGTSGQTQYF. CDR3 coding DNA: TGCGCCAGCGCTGGGACTAGCGGACAGACCCAGTACTTC.

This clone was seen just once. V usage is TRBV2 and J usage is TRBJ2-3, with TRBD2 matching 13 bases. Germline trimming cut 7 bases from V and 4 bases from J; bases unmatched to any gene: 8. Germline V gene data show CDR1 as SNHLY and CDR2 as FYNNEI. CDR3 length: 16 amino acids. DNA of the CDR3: TGTGCCAGCACCCGCTTACTAGCGGGGGGGGCAGATACGCAGTATTTT. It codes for CASTRLLAGGADTQYF.

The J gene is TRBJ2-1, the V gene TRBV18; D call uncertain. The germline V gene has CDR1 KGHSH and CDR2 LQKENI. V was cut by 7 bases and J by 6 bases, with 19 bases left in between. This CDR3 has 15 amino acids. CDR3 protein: CASYPSVALGNEQFF. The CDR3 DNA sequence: TGTGCCAGCTACCCCTCGGTAGCTCTGGGCAATGAGCAGTTCTTC.

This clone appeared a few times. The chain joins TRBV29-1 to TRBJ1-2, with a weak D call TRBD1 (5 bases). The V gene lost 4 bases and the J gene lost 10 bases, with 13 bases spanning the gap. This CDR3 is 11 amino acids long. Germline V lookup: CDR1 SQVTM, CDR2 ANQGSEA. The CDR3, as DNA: TGCAGCGTTGTGTCGGGGGGGGACTACACCTTC. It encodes CSVVSGGDYTF.

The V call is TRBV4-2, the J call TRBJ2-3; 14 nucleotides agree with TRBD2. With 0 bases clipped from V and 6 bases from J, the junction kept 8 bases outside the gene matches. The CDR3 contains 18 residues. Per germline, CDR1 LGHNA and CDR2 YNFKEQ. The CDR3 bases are TGTGCCAGCAGCCAAGATCTATGGACTAGCGGGGGGATCGATACGCAGTATTTT. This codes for CASSQDLWTSGGIDTQYF.

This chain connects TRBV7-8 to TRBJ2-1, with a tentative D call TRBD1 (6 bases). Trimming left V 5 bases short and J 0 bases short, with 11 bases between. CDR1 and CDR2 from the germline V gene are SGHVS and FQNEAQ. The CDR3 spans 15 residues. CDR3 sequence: CASSPLTGSYNEQFF. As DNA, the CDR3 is TGTGCCAGCAGCCCATTGACAGGCTCCTACAATGAGCAGTTCTTC.

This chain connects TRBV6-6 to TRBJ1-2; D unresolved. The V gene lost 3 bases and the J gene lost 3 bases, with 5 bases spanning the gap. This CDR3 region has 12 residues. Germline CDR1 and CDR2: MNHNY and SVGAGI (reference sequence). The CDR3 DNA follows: TGTGCCAGCAGTTATCCGGACTATGGCTACACCTTC. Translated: CASSYPDYGYTF.

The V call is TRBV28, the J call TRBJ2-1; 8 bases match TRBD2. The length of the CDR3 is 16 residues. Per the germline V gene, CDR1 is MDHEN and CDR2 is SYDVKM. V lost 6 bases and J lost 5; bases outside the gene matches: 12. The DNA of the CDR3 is TGTGCCAGCAGACCCCACGAGCGGGGGCGGAACAATGAGCAGTTCTTC. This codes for CASRPHERGRNNEQFF.

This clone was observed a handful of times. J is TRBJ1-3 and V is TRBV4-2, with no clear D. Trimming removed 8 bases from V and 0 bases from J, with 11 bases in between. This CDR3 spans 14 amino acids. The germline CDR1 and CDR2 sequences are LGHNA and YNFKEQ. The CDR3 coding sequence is TGTGCCAGCGAGCCTGTGTACTCTGGAAACACCATATATTTT. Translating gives CASEPVYSGNTIYF.